Listed below are T cell receptor beta chains from one sample, sequenced in a study of glioma-infiltrating T cells after dendritic cell vaccination. Clones were read by immunoSEQ multiplex PCR, and TCRdb kept only the in-frame ones, dropping some. The sample has 65,000 to 80,000 clones, 80% to 90% seen once. This material consisted of blood, taken after dendritic cell vaccination. The receptor source for this set is a human donor with glioblastoma. CDR3s include the opening cysteine and the closing phenylalanine or tryptophan. A D gene is named only where the DNA matches it firmly. Clone sizes are given selectively: once, few, many, or a class where the clone is expanded.

J gene	D gene	V gene	clone size	CDR3 length	CDR3 protein	CDR3 DNA
TRBJ2-7	NA	TRBV9	NA	14	CASSGPSGSYEQYF	TGTGCCAGCAGCGGCCCCTCGGGCTCCTACGAGCAGTACTTC
TRBJ1-2	NA	TRBV11-2	NA	16	CASSPDGQLLNYGYTF	TGTGCCAGCAGCCCCGATGGACAACTACTTAACTATGGCTACACCTTC
TRBJ1-5	TRBD1	TRBV28	NA	18	CASSLYRGGGYSNQPQHF	TGTGCCAGCAGTCTGTACAGGGGCGGGGGGTATAGCAATCAGCCCCAGCATTTT
TRBJ2-1	TRBD2	TRBV18	NA	16	CASSPPGTSGGNEQFF	TGTGCCAGCTCACCCCCCGGGACTAGCGGGGGGAATGAGCAGTTCTTC
TRBJ2-3	NA	TRBV5-1	NA	12	CASSLATDTQYF	TGCGCCAGCAGCTTGGCGACAGATACGCAGTATTTT
TRBJ2-5	TRBD2	TRBV12-5	NA	13	CASGLRGGETQYF	TGTGCTAGTGGTTTGCGGGGGGGAGAGACCCAGTACTTC
TRBJ2-2	TRBD2	TRBV5-1	NA	15	CASNLLAANTGELFF	TGCGCCAGCAATCTACTAGCGGCGAACACCGGGGAGCTGTTTTTT
TRBJ1-1	NA	TRBV29-1	NA	11	CSSRGNTEAFF	TGCAGCTCCCGAGGCAACACTGAAGCTTTCTTT
TRBJ1-2	NA	TRBV5-1	NA	14	CASSLDGSGYGYTF	TGCGCCAGCAGCTTAGATGGGTCAGGGTATGGCTACACCTTC
TRBJ2-3	TRBD2	TRBV2	NA	15	CASSASSGATDTQYF	TGTGCCAGCAGTGCGTCTAGCGGGGCCACAGATACGCAGTATTTT
TRBJ2-5	TRBD2	TRBV5-1	NA	15	CASSYGLAGQETQYF	TGCGCCAGCAGCTACGGACTAGCGGGGCAAGAGACCCAGTACTTC
TRBJ1-5	NA	TRBV27	NA	14	CASSVGQNNQPQHF	TGTGCCAGCAGTGTCGGACAGAACAATCAGCCCCAGCATTTT
TRBJ2-4	NA	TRBV5-1	NA	14	CASSLSREENIQYF	TGCGCCAGCAGCTTGAGCAGGGAGGAAAACATTCAGTACTTC
TRBJ2-7	TRBD1	TRBV29-1	NA	14	CSVGGGTGVHEQYF	TGCAGCGTTGGCGGGGGGACAGGGGTGCACGAGCAGTACTTC
TRBJ1-5	NA	TRBV6-1	few	14	CATTPDRVNQPQHF	TGTGCCACCACCCCGGACAGAGTCAATCAGCCCCAGCATTTT
TRBJ1-5	NA	TRBV5-1	few	15	CASSLGPNSNQPQHF	TGCGCCAGCAGCTTGGGGCCCAATAGCAATCAGCCCCAGCATTTT
TRBJ1-2	NA	TRBV21-1	once	13	CASSSPFFGGYIF	TGTGCCAGCAGCAGTCCCTTCTTTGGAGGCTACATCTTC
TRBJ2-3	NA	TRBV6-5	NA	14	CASTSGVGTDTQYF	TGTGCCAGCACCTCGGGGGTGGGCACAGATACGCAGTATTTT
TRBJ2-2	TRBD2	TRBV7-9	NA	16	CASSQPGGPGTGELFF	TGTGCCAGCAGCCAGCCGGGGGGGCCGGGCACCGGGGAGCTGTTTTTT
TRBJ1-5	NA	TRBV12-5	NA	11	CASGRAEPQHF	TGTGCTAGTGGCCGCGCTGAGCCCCAGCATTTT
TRBJ2-3	TRBD2	TRBV19	NA	14	CATGLAGYTDTQYF	TGTGCCACCGGACTAGCGGGGTACACAGATACGCAGTATTTT
TRBJ2-2	NA	TRBV6-6	NA	13	CASSYLNTGELFF	TGTGCCAGCAGTTACCTGAACACCGGGGAGCTGTTTTTT
TRBJ1-5	NA	TRBV6-1	NA	13	CASSVRVGQPQHF	TGTGCCAGCAGTGTCAGGGTCGGTCAGCCCCAGCATTTT
TRBJ2-7	TRBD2	TRBV12-5	NA	16	CASGLPTSGGPDGQYF	TGTGCTAGTGGTTTGCCCACTAGCGGGGGACCGGATGGGCAGTACTTC
TRBJ2-7	TRBD2	TRBV7-6	NA	12	CASSPGLAGQYF	TGTGCCAGCAGCCCCGGACTAGCGGGGCAGTACTTC
TRBJ1-2	TRBD1	TRBV27	NA	17	CASSLSGQGSRNYGYTF	TGTGCCAGCAGTTTATCAGGACAGGGCTCAAGAAACTATGGCTACACCTTC
TRBJ1-2	NA	TRBV2	once	13	CASSESVFGGYTF	TGTGCCAGCAGTGAATCAGTCTTCGGGGGCTACACCTTC
TRBJ1-3	TRBD1	TRBV6-1	NA	16	CASSGVQGAGGNTIYF	TGTGCCAGCAGTGGCGTACAGGGGGCAGGTGGAAACACCATATATTTT
TRBJ1-2	NA	TRBV7-2	NA	15	CASSLGGGKWIGYTF	TGTGCCAGCAGCTTAGGAGGAGGCAAGTGGATTGGCTACACCTTC
TRBJ1-6	TRBD1	TRBV5-1	NA	15	CASSRGQGVDSPLHF	TGCGCCAGCAGCCGGGGACAGGGGGTCGATTCACCCCTCCACTTT
TRBJ2-7	TRBD2	TRBV9	NA	17	CASSVSIAGGPSGEQYF	TGTGCCAGCAGCGTAAGTATAGCGGGAGGGCCTTCGGGCGAGCAGTACTTC
TRBJ2-3	TRBD2	TRBV4-2	NA	16	CASSQPGLAGADTQYF	TGTGCCAGCAGCCAGCCTGGACTAGCGGGAGCAGATACGCAGTATTTT
TRBJ2-3	TRBD2	TRBV5-1	NA	17	CASSSGTSGRRGDTQYF	TGCGCCAGCAGCTCTGGGACTAGCGGGAGGAGAGGAGATACGCAGTATTTT
TRBJ1-6	NA	TRBV5-8	few	15	CASSLISGRVAPLHF	TGTGCCAGCAGCTTGATTTCAGGGAGGGTCGCACCCCTCCACTTT
TRBJ1-1	NA	TRBV2	NA	12	CASQTANTEAFF	TGTGCCAGCCAGACAGCGAACACTGAAGCTTTCTTT
TRBJ1-1	NA	TRBV4-2	NA	14	CASSQIGADTEAFF	TGTGCCAGCAGCCAGATAGGGGCAGACACTGAAGCTTTCTTT
TRBJ2-6	TRBD1	TRBV5-1	NA	17	CASSLGQGATGANVLTF	TGCGCCAGCAGCTTGGGACAGGGGGCGACTGGGGCCAACGTCCTGACTTTC